The 3 T cell receptor beta chains given below trace back to one sample, sequenced in a study of T cell responses to AZD1222 COVID-19 vaccine. Libraries were prepared by immunoSEQ multiplex PCR; TCRdb keeps only in-frame clonotypes and omits some of them. Here the sample spans fewer than 150,000 clones, about 88% being singletons. The specimen was peripheral blood, collected 28 days after the second AZD1222 dose. The origin of the receptors is an adult who received the AZD1222 COVID-19 vaccine.

The chain uses TRBV30 and TRBJ2-1; D perhaps matches TRBD2 (6 bases). Germline CDR1 and CDR2: GTSNPN and SVGIG (reference sequence). This CDR3 region has 11 residues. The CDR3 sequence is CSGGTYNEQFF. CDR3 DNA: TGTAGTGGCGGGACCTACAATGAGCAGTTCTTC.

The CDR3 spells CASGEQGSYNEQFF. The CDR3 coding sequence is TGCGCCTCCGGGGAACAGGGTTCCTACAATGAGCAGTTCTTC. The rearrangement joins TRBV5-1 to TRBJ2-1; D perhaps matches TRBD1 (6 bases). The length of the CDR3 is 14 residues. Germline V gene sequence: CDR1 SGHRS, CDR2 YFSETQ. Trimming pared 10 bases from V and 1 base from J, leaving 15 bases between.

The rearrangement joins TRBV27 to TRBJ1-4; D unclear. CDR3 length: 12 residues. V shed 7 bases and J shed 6 bases, with 9 bases lying between them. Germline assignment: CDR1 MNHEY and CDR2 SMNVEV (reference sequence). This CDR3 is CASTGWDEKLFF. Written as DNA, the CDR3 is TGTGCCAGCACGGGTTGGGATGAAAAACTGTTTTTT.